This T cell receptor beta chain was obtained from a study of blood T cells in healthy people across ages. Whole-study results and caveats: Lack of knowledge of donor CMV status possibly confounded expanded clonotype changes.

Through a sample-barcoded 5' primer and a J-beta primer mix, a second PCR was run for roughly 7 to 11 cycles. One entry per CDR3 protein, called by TCRdb with MiXCR from the 5' RACE reads. The data show under 2,000,000 distinct CDR3 sequences, with about 50% seen just once and more than 2% held by the top ten. This clonotype has a handful of counts. Its target is not known. The sample taken for sequencing was blood. The sequence was collected from a woman in her thirties or forties in good health.

CDR3 region: CAISESNRRTGVGYEQYF. The CDR3 DNA reads as TGTGCCATCAGTGAGTCGAATCGCAGGACAGGGGTCGGGTATGAGCAGTACTTC. The V call is TRBV10-3, the J call TRBJ2-7, with TRBD1 matching 9 bases. The CDR3 totals 18 residues. Germline V CDR1 and CDR2: ENHRY, SYGVKD. The V and J ends lost 0 bases and 7 bases, in that order; junction bases with no gene match: 16.